Following are 19 T cell receptor beta chains from one sample sequenced in a study of cytomegalovirus exposure and HLA in healthy donors. PCR primers comprised 60 Vbeta and 13 Jbeta primers. Sequencing used immunoSEQ multiplex PCR; TCRdb keeps in-frame clones, though not all of them. The sample has 100,000 to 150,000 clones; around 82% are singletons. Sequencing was done on a sample of PBMCs. Receptor source: a woman aged 40 to 50 in good health and CMV-seropositive.

The rearrangement uses TRBV10-1 and TRBJ1-1; perhaps TRBD1 as D (6 bases). In germline, CDR1 is WNHNN, CDR2 SYGVQD (reference sequence). CDR3 length: 15 amino acids. Deletions cut 3 bases from V and 3 bases from J, with 14 bases between. The CDR3 is CASSDSRGGDTEAFF. DNA for the CDR3: TGCGCCAGCAGTGATTCCAGGGGAGGGGACACTGAAGCTTTCTTT.

DNA of the CDR3: TGTGCCAGCAGTTTAAAGGCCGGGAGGGACACTGAAGCTTTCTTT. It codes for CASSLKAGRDTEAFF. V is TRBV27 and J is TRBJ1-1; D is unresolved. Germline assignment: CDR1 MNHEY and CDR2 SMNVEV (reference sequence). The CDR3 extends over 15 amino acids. V was trimmed by 2 bases and J by 3 bases, leaving 13 bases between them.

This chain joins TRBV9 and TRBJ2-5; 9 nucleotides align to TRBD2. The CDR3 is 14 amino acids. Germline V gene sequence: CDR1 SGDLS, CDR2 YYNGEE. V lost 0 bases, J lost 5 bases, and 2 bases stayed unmatched. In DNA form, the CDR3 reads TGTGCCAGCAGCGTAGTAGCGGGGGAGGAGACCCAGTACTTC. Its protein is CASSVVAGEETQYF. The full variable domain, rest sourced from reference TRBV9 and TRBJ2-5, is DSGVTQTPKHLITATGQRVTLRCSPRSGDLSVYWYQQSLDQGLQFLIQYYNGEERAKGNILERFSAQQFPDLHSELNLSSLELGDSALYFCASSVVAGEETQYFGPGTRLLVL.

This chain joins TRBV10-1 and TRBJ2-7, with 7 bases aligning to TRBD2. CDR3 length: 13 amino acids. Losses at the gene ends were 5 bases for V and 3 bases for J; bases not matched to a gene: 4. Germline V gene data show CDR1 as WNHNN and CDR2 as SYGVQD (reference sequence). The CDR3 sequence: CASSPASGYEQYF. The DNA of the CDR3 is TGCGCCAGCAGTCCCGCTAGCGGCTACGAGCAGTACTTC.

This sequence joins TRBV28 and TRBJ1-2; possibly TRBD1 for D (5 bases). Trimming stripped 8 bases from V and 8 bases from J, with 9 bases between. The CDR3 covers 10 residues. Germline loops: CDR1 MDHEN, CDR2 SYDVKM. DNA for the CDR3: TGTGCCAGCGGCCGGGGGGGCTACACCTTC. This sequence encodes CASGRGGYTF.

The V call is TRBV6-1, the J call TRBJ1-4; D might be TRBD1 (5 bases). The V end was cut by 7 bases, the J end by 3 bases, with 15 bases between. Looked up from germline, CDR1 is MNHNS and CDR2 is SASEGT. CDR3 size: 15 residues. The CDR3 DNA is TGTGCCAGCATTACACGACAGCCCGCTAATGAAAAACTGTTTTTT. Translated: CASITRQPANEKLFF.

The J gene is TRBJ2-2, the V gene TRBV7-3, with 10 bases lining up with TRBD2. Germline V gene lookup returns CDR1 SGHTA and CDR2 FQGTGA. The length of the CDR3 is 18 residues. The V and J ends lost 5 bases and 6 bases, in that order; junction bases with no gene match: 15. This chain's CDR3 is CASSIYPLSGRVAGELFF. The DNA of the CDR3 is TGTGCCAGCAGCATCTACCCCTTAAGCGGGAGGGTCGCCGGGGAGCTGTTTTTT.

This clone has only a few counts. The J gene is TRBJ2-1, the V gene TRBV4-2, with TRBD2 matching over 8 bases. This CDR3 has 16 amino acids. Germline V gene data show CDR1 as LGHNA and CDR2 as YNFKEQ. V dropped 1 base and J dropped 7; count of bases not matched to a gene: 9. Here the CDR3 DNA reads TGTGCCAGCAGCCAAGGCTCTGCGGGAGGTCGAAATGAGCAGTTCTTC. It is translated as CASSQGSAGGRNEQFF.

V gene TRBV27 combines with J gene TRBJ2-1; 9 bases are shared with TRBD2. Germline CDR1 and CDR2: MNHEY and SMNVEV (reference sequence). This CDR3 comprises 13 residues. The V gene end was trimmed by 5 bases and the J gene end by 13 bases; junction bases not matched to a gene: 9. The CDR3 loop is CASSTGTSCPQFF. The CDR3 nucleotides read TGTGCCAGCAGTACCGGGACTAGCTGCCCCCAGTTCTTC.

V usage is TRBV5-8 and J usage is TRBJ2-2; D perhaps matches TRBD2 (5 bases). Germline V gene lookup returns CDR1 SGHTS and CDR2 YDEGEE. V lost 4 bases to trimming and J lost 4 bases, with 11 bases between them. The CDR3 loop spans 14 amino acids. DNA of the CDR3: TGTGCCAGCAGCGAGGGTGTCGGCACCGGGGAGCTGTTTTTT. Translating it yields CASSEGVGTGELFF.

As to this clone: The same CDR3 can be traced to other DNA sequences in this sample. The genes are TRBV6-1 and TRBJ2-7, with D possibly TRBD2 on 7 matching bases. This CDR3 spans 17 amino acids. Per germline, CDR1 MNHNS and CDR2 SASEGT. V was cut by 0 bases and J by 4 bases, with 19 bases left in between. Here the CDR3 DNA reads TGTGCCAGCAGTGAAGCCGGGGGGCAGGGGCCGGGATACGAGCAGTACTTC. Its translation is CASSEAGGQGPGYEQYF.

The chain links TRBV6-6 to TRBJ2-1; the match to TRBD1 covers 9 bases. Germline V gene data show CDR1 as MNHNY and CDR2 as SVGAGI (reference sequence). The CDR3 length is 15 residues. The junction had 11 bases not matched to a gene; V was cut back by 5 bases and J by 9 bases. CDR3: CASSLTGGGSAEQFF. CDR3 nucleotides: TGTGCCAGCAGTCTCACAGGGGGCGGGTCCGCTGAGCAGTTCTTC.

The rearrangement joins TRBV27 to TRBJ2-1, with D perhaps matching TRBD1 (5 bases). This CDR3 spans 10 amino acids. Germline loops: CDR1 MNHEY, CDR2 SMNVEV (reference sequence). V dropped 9 bases and J dropped 13 bases, with 13 bases sitting between them. The CDR3 coding sequence is TGTGCCAGACGGACAAGGGCTCAGTTCTTC. Protein sequence: CARRTRAQFF.

The chain carries TRBV7-2 and TRBJ2-1; 7 bases map to TRBD2. Looked up from germline, CDR1 is SGHTA and CDR2 is FQGNSA. V was clipped by 5 bases and J by 7 bases; unmatched bases: 8. CDR3 length: 14 residues. CDR3 DNA sequence: TGTGCCAGCAGCCGTCGGGAGGCCTTGAATGAGCAGTTCTTC. Translating it yields CASSRREALNEQFF.

The V gene is TRBV5-6, the J gene TRBJ1-6; tentative D call: TRBD1 (5 bases). Trimming took off 3 bases at V and 7 bases at J, with 17 bases between the two ends. CDR1 SGHDT and CDR2 YYEEEE come from the germline V gene. The CDR3 loop spans 16 amino acids. This chain's CDR3 is CASSSVVGAGNSPLHF. CDR3 nucleotide sequence: TGTGCCAGCAGCTCGGTAGTCGGGGCGGGAAATTCACCCCTCCACTTT.

This rearrangement joins TRBV4-2 to TRBJ1-1; maybe TRBD1 (5 bases). The length of the CDR3 is 15 residues. Germline loops: CDR1 LGHNA, CDR2 YNFKEQ. Trimming took off 4 bases at V and 7 bases at J, with 19 bases between the two ends. Written as DNA, the CDR3 is TGTGCCAGCAGCCGAAGTAGGAGGGGAGGAGGTGAAGCTTTCTTT. Protein: CASSRSRRGGGEAFF.

The chain uses TRBV7-9 and TRBJ2-5, with 7 bases matching TRBD1. Germline-derived CDR1 and CDR2 are SEHNR and FQNEAQ (reference sequence). This CDR3 is built from 16 residues. V dropped 5 bases and J dropped 5; count of bases not matched to a gene: 14. The DNA of the CDR3 is TGTGCCAGCAGCCCTAGAGGGGCAGGGGGACGGGAGACCCAGTACTTC. As protein: CASSPRGAGGRETQYF.

The V call is TRBV23-1, the J call TRBJ1-3; no firm D call. TRBV23-1 is flagged as an ORF with uncertain function. V was pared by 3 bases and J by 2 bases, with 14 bases between. CDR3 length equals 16 residues. The CDR3 here is CASSHLLRNTGNTIYF. The CDR3 coding sequence is TGCGCCAGCAGTCACCTCCTGAGGAATACTGGAAACACCATATATTTT.

This clone is a singleton in its sample. One end of the junction varies from germline; a read error may be responsible. The J gene is TRBJ2-2, the V gene TRBV7-9; 11 bases agree with TRBD2. From germline, CDR1 is SEHNR and CDR2 FQNEAQ (reference sequence). The CDR3 is 15 residues long. For the CDR3, the DNA is TGTTCCAGCAGCAAACTAGCGGGGGCGCCCGGGGAGCTGTTTTTT. Translation: CSSSKLAGAPGELFF.